The clone carrying this T cell receptor beta chain was observed a few times. No antigen is known for it. The data originate from a study of CD8 T cells in ankylosing spondylitis. General observations from the study: Characteristic, it appeared, of ankylosing spondylitis blood was a TCR beta motif of several highly homologous variants. Earlier reports found some motif variants in synovial fluid and blood in reactive arthritis. Reported data indicate significant enrichment of disease-linked clones within matched ankylosing spondylitis synovial fluid.

CDR1 is SGHTA and CDR2 is FQGNSA in the germline V gene. CDR3 length: 15 amino acids. V lost 5 bases to trimming and J lost 11 bases; unmatched junction nucleotides: 15. Quantitative 5'-RACE with molecular barcodes generated TCR beta libraries. In TCRdb, the 5' RACE reads were re-called with MiXCR into one record per CDR3 protein. The profile shows more than 150,000 distinct CDR3 sequences, 9.5% to 13% of them singletons. This receptor was taken from a male donor with ankylosing spondylitis or in good health (not recorded which). The chain carries TRBV7-2 and TRBJ2-7; 10 positions agree with TRBD1. Sequenced input: blood, either unsorted or a sorted T cell fraction (not recorded which). The DNA for the CDR3 is TGTGCCAGCAGCCCACCTTTGACAGGGGGCGAGTTGGAGTACTTC. Translating gives CASSPPLTGGELEYF.